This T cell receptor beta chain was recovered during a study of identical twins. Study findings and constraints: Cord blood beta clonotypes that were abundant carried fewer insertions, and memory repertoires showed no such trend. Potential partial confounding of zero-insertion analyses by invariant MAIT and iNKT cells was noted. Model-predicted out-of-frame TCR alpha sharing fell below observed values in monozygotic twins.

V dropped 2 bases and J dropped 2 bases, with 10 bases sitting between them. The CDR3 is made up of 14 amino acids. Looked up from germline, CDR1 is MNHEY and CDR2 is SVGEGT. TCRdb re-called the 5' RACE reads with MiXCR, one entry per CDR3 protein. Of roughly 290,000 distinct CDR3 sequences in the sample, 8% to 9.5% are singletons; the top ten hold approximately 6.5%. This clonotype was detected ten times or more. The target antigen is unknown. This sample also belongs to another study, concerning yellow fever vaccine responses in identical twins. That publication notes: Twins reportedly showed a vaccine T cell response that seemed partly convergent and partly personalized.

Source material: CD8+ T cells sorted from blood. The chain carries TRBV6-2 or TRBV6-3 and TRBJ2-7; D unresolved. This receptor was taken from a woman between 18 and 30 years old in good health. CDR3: CASSYAAYTYEQYF. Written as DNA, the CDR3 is TGTGCCAGCAGTTACGCGGCCTACACCTACGAGCAGTACTTC.